The rows below give T cell receptor beta chains drawn from one sample of a study of control samples from healthy donors and cancer patients. The data were produced by immunoSEQ multiplex PCR, yet TCRdb's version contains in-frame clones alone and is incomplete. The data show about 20,000 clones, just over 85% seen once. Sequenced: PBMCs. Receptors were obtained from a woman in her seventies with colorectal cancer. Each CDR3 is given with its conserved first and last residue. D genes are given only for firm matches. Clone sizes are given selectively: once, few, many, or a class where the clone is expanded.

>.|TRBV6-5|TRBD2|TRBJ2-3
TGTGCCAGCAGTTCCGCGACTAGCGGCCTCACAGATACGCAGTATTTT
CASSSATSGLTDTQYF
>.|TRBV9|.|TRBJ2-3
TGTGCCAGCAGCGTAGTGGGGGGCAGGCCAGATACGCAGTATTTT
CASSVVGGRPDTQYF
>.|TRBV24-1|.|TRBJ1-6
TGTGCCACCAGTGCCGAGGGACTCCACTTT
CATSAEGLHF
>.|TRBV5-1|.|TRBJ2-1
TGCGCCAGCAGCTTGGGCAATAGAGATTTCTTC
CASSLGNRDFF
>.|TRBV6-1|.|TRBJ2-3
TGTGCCAGCAGTGAAGCCTCCGGGGCCCAAATTTATATCACAGATACGCAGTATTTT
CASSEASGAQIYITDTQYF
>.|TRBV14|.|TRBJ1-1
TGTGCCAGCAGTCAAAGACATACGAACACTGAAGCTTTCTTT
CASSQRHTNTEAFF
>.|TRBV14|.|TRBJ1-6
TGTGCCAGCAGCCAAGGGGCTAATTCACCCCTCCACTTT
CASSQGANSPLHF
>.|TRBV6-5|TRBD1|TRBJ1-4
TGTGCCAGCAGTCACCGACAGGGCTTTAATGAAAAACTGTTTTTT
CASSHRQGFNEKLFF
>.|TRBV20-1|.|TRBJ2-5
TGCAGTGCCGACCAAGAGACCCAGTACTTC
CSADQETQYF
>.|TRBV7-6|.|TRBJ2-7
TGTGCCAGCAGCTTAGGCGGCAACAACTACGAGCAGTACTTC
CASSLGGNNYEQYF
>.|TRBV29-1|.|TRBJ2-7
TGCAGCGTTGAAGATCTCGGGGGACTGGGCGAGCAGTACTTC
CSVEDLGGLGEQYF
>.|TRBV7-9|.|TRBJ2-7
TGTGCCAGCACAAAAACCCTAGGGTATGAGCAGTACTTC
CASTKTLGYEQYF
>.|TRBV9|.|TRBJ1-3
TGTGCCAGCAGCGTAGCACACCATGCCTCTGGAAACACCATATATTTT
CASSVAHHASGNTIYF
>.|TRBV15|.|TRBJ1-1
TGTGCCACCAGCAGATCGACACTGAACACTGAAGCTTTCTTT
CATSRSTLNTEAFF
>.|TRBV3-1/TRBV3-2|.|TRBJ2-1
TGTGCCAGCAGCCAGGTGGACACGCCCGACTACAATGAGCAGTTCTTC
CASSQVDTPDYNEQFF
>.|TRBV4-2|TRBD2|TRBJ2-1
TGTGCCAGCAGTCTTTCAGCGGGGGGATCCTACAATGAGCAGTTCTTC
CASSLSAGGSYNEQFF
>medium-sized|TRBV21-1|.|TRBJ2-5
TGTGCCAGCAGCAAAACCCCGACAGGGGCAGAGACCCAGTACTTC
CASSKTPTGAETQYF